Following are 9 T cell receptor beta chains from one sample sequenced in a study of T-cell memory formation after mild COVID-19. In TCRdb, the 5' RACE reads were re-called with MiXCR into one record per CDR3 protein. The sample carries 300,000 to 350,000 distinct CDR3 sequences, roughly an eighth recorded once. Sequencing used PBMCs or a T cell subset sorted from them (not recorded which). Receptor source: a man between 18 and 29 years old who had mild COVID-19 (a few samples of this study predate the infection). Cell type and time point are not known.

This clonotype came up many times. The J gene is TRBJ2-5, the V gene TRBV4-3; D is unclear. V was shortened by 4 bases and J by 4 bases, with 16 bases between the two germline ends. There are 15 residues in the CDR3. Germline V gives CDR1 LGHNA, CDR2 YSLEER. The CDR3 region is CASSRLQAPGETQYF. CDR3 DNA: TGCGCCAGCAGCCGACTTCAGGCCCCGGGAGAGACCCAGTACTTC.

This clonotype was seen more than once but under ten times. This rearrangement joins TRBV5-5 to TRBJ1-4, with D tentatively TRBD1 (6 bases). Germline V gives CDR1 SGHKS, CDR2 YYEKEE (reference sequence). Trimming shortened V by 0 bases and J by 3 bases, and 9 bases separated the two germline ends. The CDR3 sequence is 15 residues long. The CDR3 bases are TGTGCCAGCAGCTTGGTACAGGGCCCTAATGAAAAACTGTTTTTT. It encodes CASSLVQGPNEKLFF.

The chain employs TRBV11-2 and TRBJ1-2; the match to TRBD1 covers 9 bases. The CDR3 sequence is 15 residues long. CDR1 SGHAT and CDR2 FQNNGV come from the germline V gene. V was pared by 5 bases and J by 7 bases, with 11 bases of the junction left unmatched. CDR3 nucleotide sequence: TGTGCCAGCAGCGGATTCCGGGACAGGGCGGCTGGCTACACCTTC. Translating gives CASSGFRDRAAGYTF.

Only a few counts were recorded for this clonotype. The chain joins TRBV28 to TRBJ2-7, with 8 bases that match TRBD1. The junction had 11 bases not matched to a gene; V was cut back by 8 bases and J by 2 bases. The CDR3 runs to 15 residues. The germline V gene has CDR1 MDHEN and CDR2 SYDVKM. The CDR3 sequence is CASCPGQGVTYEQYV. CDR3 sequence (DNA): TGTGCCAGCTGTCCAGGACAGGGCGTGACCTACGAGCAGTACGTC.

This clonotype has more than one count but fewer than ten. The chain combines TRBV2 with TRBJ1-5, with D uncertain. CDR1 and CDR2 (germline): SNHLY, FYNNEI. Trimming took off 4 bases at V and 0 bases at J, with 10 bases between the two ends. CDR3 length equals 15 residues. The CDR3 protein is CASSGMAASNQPQHF. CDR3 DNA: TGTGCCAGCAGTGGAATGGCAGCTAGCAATCAGCCCCAGCATTTT.

This clonotype was observed a handful of times. The chain combines TRBV6-5 with TRBJ1-1; D uncertain. V lost 0 bases and J lost 4, with 12 bases in between. Germline V gene data show CDR1 as MNHEY and CDR2 as SVGAGI. This CDR3 is 15 amino acids long. The CDR3 DNA reads TGTGCCAGCAGTTACTCCGCCCTTCGGGGCACTGAAGCTTTCTTT. Its protein product is CASSYSALRGTEAFF.

Only a few counts were recorded for this clonotype. Here the CDR3 DNA reads TGCGCCAGCAGCTTGGTCTCAGTCCAAGAGACCCAGTACTTC. As protein: CASSLVSVQETQYF. The chain has TRBV5-1 and TRBJ2-5; D is unresolved. Between the trimmed V and J ends, which lost 0 bases and 1 base, there was a span of 7 bases. The CDR3 totals 14 residues. Germline V CDR1 and CDR2: SGHRS, YFSETQ.

The chain is built from TRBV6-5 and TRBJ2-2; the D gene is possibly TRBD2 (7 bases). Germline V gives CDR1 MNHEY, CDR2 SVGAGI. CDR3 length equals 14 residues. Trimming removed 2 bases at V and 6 bases at J, with 10 bases between. CDR3 nucleotide sequence: TGTGCCAGCAGTTACGGGGGGGCGGCCGGGGAGCTGTTTTTT. Protein product: CASSYGGAAGELFF.

Note on this clonotype: Because the CDR3 is missing its conserved closing phenylalanine or tryptophan, this is likely a read error. The CDR3 DNA is TGTGCCAGCAGTGAAGGGGTTGTCAATCAGCCCCAGCATATT. Protein product: CASSEGVVNQPQHI. V gene TRBV6-1 combines with J gene TRBJ1-5, with D unresolved. The germline V gene has CDR1 MNHNS and CDR2 SASEGT. The CDR3 is 14 amino acids. V gave up 1 base and J gave up 3 bases, with 7 bases separating them.